One sample yielded the 27 T cell receptor beta chains listed below, sequenced in a study of T cells in Graves' hyperthyroidism and ophthalmopathy. Regions amplified from RNA transcripts were the TCR beta CDR3 regions. The TCR CDR3 was amplified in a first-round RT-PCR using the HTBI primer set. TCRdb re-called the multiplex PCR reads through MiXCR, storing one row per CDR3 protein. Seen here are about 580,000 distinct CDR3 sequences, approximately 15% observed once, and the top ten hold 5.8%. The specimen sequenced was blood. Receptors originate from a woman aged 30 to 39 with Graves' hyperthyroidism that later progressed to Graves' ophthalmopathy.

This clonotype was recorded many times. V usage is TRBV28 and J usage is TRBJ2-7, with TRBD2 as a possible D gene (5 bases). Between the trimmed V and J ends, which lost 5 bases and 0 bases, there was a span of 14 bases. This CDR3 is built from 15 residues. Per germline, CDR1 MDHEN and CDR2 SYDVKM. CDR3 amino acids: CASSARGEASYEQYF. The CDR3 coding sequence is TGTGCCAGCAGTGCCCGGGGAGAGGCCTCCTACGAGCAGTACTTC.

A few counts support this clonotype. This chain joins TRBV7-8 and TRBJ2-1; the match to TRBD2 covers 14 bases. Germline assignment: CDR1 SGHVS and CDR2 FQNEAQ. The CDR3 sequence is 17 residues long. V was clipped by 5 bases and J by 5 bases; unmatched bases: 8. The CDR3 DNA sequence: TGTGCCAGCAGCAGAGGGACTAGCGGGAGTCTTGACAATGAGCAGTTCTTC. It is translated as CASSRGTSGSLDNEQFF.

V gene TRBV6-1 combines with J gene TRBJ1-2, with TRBD1 identical over 11 bases. From germline, CDR1 is MNHNS and CDR2 SASEGT. The CDR3 is 15 amino acids. The trim removed 5 bases at V and 6 bases at J, leaving 8 bases unmatched. The chain's CDR3 is CASSYVGQGANGYTF. The CDR3 nucleotides are TGTGCCAGCAGTTACGTAGGACAGGGGGCGAATGGCTACACCTTC.

The table lists this clonotype with a few counts. One base away lies a much larger clone, so this may be a sequencing read error. The chain carries TRBV6-1 and TRBJ1-5; D is unresolved. The CDR3 totals 13 residues. Germline V gene data show CDR1 as MNHNS and CDR2 as SASEGT. The CDR3 loop is CASTPYSNQLQHF. Here the CDR3 DNA reads TGTGCCAGCACCCCCTATAGCAATCAGCTCCAGCATTTT.

This chain uses TRBV20-1 with TRBJ1-5; no clear D gene. Trimming left V 3 bases short and J 4 bases short, with 16 bases between. Germline lookup yields CDR1 DFQATT and CDR2 SNEGSKA (reference sequence). The CDR3 contains 15 residues. For the CDR3, the DNA is TGCAGTGCTAGCCTCGCGACCGGAGGGAATCAGCCCCAGCATTTT. It specifies CSASLATGGNQPQHF.

This clonotype showed up many times. This sequence joins TRBV19 and TRBJ1-1; no clear D. Per germline, CDR1 LNHDA and CDR2 SQIVND (reference sequence). Trimming cost V 3 bases and J 7 bases, with 9 bases left between them. The length of the CDR3 is 12 residues. CDR3 sequence (DNA): TGTGCCAGTAGTATGGGGAAAGGTGAAGCTTTCTTT. It translates to CASSMGKGEAFF. Supplemented by reference TRBV19 and TRBJ1-1, the full variable domain reads DGGITQSPKYLFRKEGQNVTLSCEQNLNHDAMYWYRQDPGQGLRLIYYSQIVNDFQKGDIAEGYSVSREKKESFPLTVTSAQKNPTAFYLCASSMGKGEAFFGQGTRLTVV.

This clonotype appeared many times. The rearrangement uses TRBV11-3 and TRBJ2-1; 13 bases are shared with TRBD2. CDR1 SGHNT and CDR2 YENEEA come from the germline V gene. This CDR3 is built from 16 residues. The ends lost 9 bases at V and 5 bases at J; junction bases unmatched: 10. The CDR3 loop is CASSPTGLAGNNEQFF. The CDR3 coding sequence is TGTGCCAGTAGCCCGACGGGACTAGCGGGAAACAATGAGCAGTTCTTC.

This clonotype was observed many times. This chain uses TRBV7-2 with TRBJ1-4, with D unclear. The germline CDR1 and CDR2 sequences are SGHTA and FQGNSA. V was clipped by 3 bases and J by 6 bases, with 14 bases between them. The CDR3 totals 15 residues. The CDR3 loop is CASSFSASLDEKLFF. The CDR3 DNA follows: TGTGCCAGCAGCTTCTCGGCCAGCCTAGATGAAAAACTGTTTTTT.

Worth noting for this clonotype: A read error is possible here, since a much larger clone lies one base away. The V call is TRBV7-2, the J call TRBJ1-4; maybe TRBD1 (5 bases). The CDR3 loop spans 17 amino acids. The germline CDR1 and CDR2 sequences are SGHTA and FQGNSA. With 5 bases removed from V and 3 bases from J, the gap between germline ends came to 19 bases. The chain's CDR3 is CASSLAGGVWANEKLFF. DNA of the CDR3: TGTGCCAGCAGCCTCGCCGGGGGGGTGTGGGCTAATGAAAAACTGTTTTTT.

As regards this clonotype: A much larger clone differs from this one at a single base, so this may be a read error. This chain uses TRBV6-1 with TRBJ1-5, with 8 nucleotides matching TRBD1. The CDR3 consists of 15 residues. CDR1 is MNHNS and CDR2 is SASEGT in the germline V gene. The CDR3 nucleotides read TGCGCCAGACCTGTTAACAGGGGGAGAATTGAGCCCCAGCATTTT. Protein sequence: CARPVNRGRIEPQHF.

This clonotype came up many times. The V gene is TRBV12-3 or TRBV12-4, the J gene TRBJ1-5; D might be TRBD1 (6 bases). The V gene lost 1 base and the J gene lost 4 bases, with 20 bases spanning the gap. The CDR3 runs 18 residues. The CDR3 region is CASSLEAGEVLGNQPQHF. The DNA of the CDR3 is TGTGCCAGCAGTTTAGAGGCAGGGGAAGTTTTAGGAAATCAGCCCCAGCATTTT.

The table lists this clonotype with many counts. This rearrangement joins TRBV28 to TRBJ2-3; a possible D gene is TRBD1 (6 bases). The CDR3 is 16 amino acids. The ends were cut back, 2 bases at V and 1 base at J, with 13 bases in the middle. Germline CDR1 MDHEN, CDR2 SYDVKM. CDR3 nucleotide sequence: TGTGCCAGCAGTTTAAGGCTGGGGGCTGGCACAGATACGCAGTATTTT. It is translated as CASSLRLGAGTDTQYF.

This clonotype came up many times. The rearrangement links TRBV6-5 to TRBJ1-6; TRBD1 is a possible D gene (5 bases). This CDR3 has 18 amino acids. Germline CDR1 is MNHEY and CDR2 is SVGAGI. V was shortened by 0 bases and J by 9 bases, with 21 bases between the two germline ends. The CDR3 region has the DNA TGTGCCAGCAGTTACTCGACCTCCCGGATTCTGAGGGGTTCACCCCTCCACTTT. This codes for CASSYSTSRILRGSPLHF.

This clonotype occurred many times. The chain uses TRBV11-3 and TRBJ1-2; a possible D gene is TRBD1 (6 bases). The CDR3 loop spans 12 amino acids. V was trimmed by 8 bases and J by 8 bases, leaving 15 bases between them. In germline, CDR1 is SGHNT, CDR2 YENEEA. DNA of the CDR3: TGTGCCAGCTCCATACAGGGTGGCGGCTACACCTTC. This encodes CASSIQGGGYTF.

This clonotype was observed at least ten times. The chain recombines TRBV2 with TRBJ2-1; a weak D match, TRBD2 (5 bases). CDR1 is SNHLY and CDR2 is FYNNEI in the germline V gene. The V and J ends lost 1 base and 8 bases respectively, with 12 bases between them. This CDR3 has 14 amino acids. The CDR3 DNA is TGTGCCAGCAGTGAAGGCGGCTACGGGGATGAGCAGTTCTTC. The encoded protein is CASSEGGYGDEQFF.

This clonotype was detected ten times or more. This chain joins TRBV7-2 and TRBJ1-4; D is possibly TRBD1 (5 bases). The V and J ends lost 5 bases and 6 bases respectively, with 19 bases between them. Germline values: CDR1 SGHTA, CDR2 FQGNSA. CDR3 length: 16 amino acids. The CDR3: CASSLSSGMEHEKLFF. CDR3 sequence (DNA): TGTGCCAGCAGCCTATCATCAGGGATGGAGCATGAAAAACTGTTTTTT.

In this sample, this clonotype turned up many times. This chain connects TRBV27 to TRBJ2-7, with D tentatively TRBD2 (6 bases). CDR3 size: 13 residues. The ends were cut back, 5 bases at V and 0 bases at J, with 8 bases in the middle. The germline V gene encodes CDR1 MNHEY and CDR2 SMNVEV (reference sequence). The CDR3, as DNA: TGTGCCAGCAGTGGGGAGGCCTCCTACGAGCAGTACTTC. Its translation: CASSGEASYEQYF.

This clonotype was found many times. Its ends do not fully match the called genes, so a read error is possible. The V call is TRBV27, the J call TRBJ1-5; D ambiguous. The CDR3 loop spans 14 amino acids. CDR1 and CDR2 from the germline V gene are MNHEY and SMNVEV (reference sequence). In nucleotides, the CDR3 is TGTGCCAGCAGTTTGGAAGGAAGCAGTCAGCCCCAGCATTTT. Its translation: CASSLEGSSQPQHF.

The V call is TRBV9, the J call TRBJ2-7, with D hard to call. The CDR3 is made up of 13 amino acids. The V end was cut by 2 bases, the J end by 1 base, with 7 bases between. Germline CDR1 reads SGDLS; CDR2 reads YYNGEE. In DNA, the CDR3 is TGTGCCAGCAGCGTGTCCACATCCTACGAGCAGTACTTC. Protein: CASSVSTSYEQYF.

V is TRBV13 and J is TRBJ2-1; 7 nucleotides agree with TRBD1. Trimming removed 4 bases from V and 0 bases from J; junction bases left unmatched: 6. The germline V gene encodes CDR1 PRHDT and CDR2 FYEKMQ (reference sequence). The CDR3 extends over 16 amino acids. The CDR3 DNA reads as TGTGCCAGCAGCTCTGCCTGGGACAGCTCCTACAATGAGCAGTTCTTC. Translating it yields CASSSAWDSSYNEQFF.

This clonotype was detected ten times or more. One end of the junction fails to match germline, which may point to a read error. The CDR3 region is CASSLAGTTSNNEQFF. The CDR3 region has the DNA TGTGCCAGCAGCTTAGCTGGGACTACCTCCAACAATGAGCAGTTCTTC. This sequence joins TRBV7-9 and TRBJ2-1, with TRBD2 matching 7 bases. This CDR3 has 16 amino acids. Germline values: CDR1 SEHNR, CDR2 FQNEAQ (reference sequence).

This clonotype was seen repeatedly, ten times or more. The chain joins TRBV10-3 to TRBJ1-1, with a weak D call TRBD1 (5 bases). Per the germline V gene, CDR1 is ENHRY and CDR2 is SYGVKD. The V end was cut by 7 bases, the J end by 1 base, with 10 bases between. The CDR3 runs 13 residues. The chain's CDR3 is CAIKDIPNTEAFF. The CDR3, as DNA: TGTGCCATCAAGGACATCCCGAACACTGAAGCTTTCTTT.

The chain combines TRBV7-3 with TRBJ2-6, with a tentative D call TRBD2 (5 bases). The CDR3 totals 17 residues. The ends were cut back, 5 bases at V and 3 bases at J, with 17 bases in the middle. The germline V gene has CDR1 SGHTA and CDR2 FQGTGA. This CDR3 reads CASSHPGIESGANVLTF. The CDR3 nucleotides read TGTGCCAGCAGCCATCCCGGGATCGAGAGTGGGGCCAACGTCCTGACTTTC.

Remarks on this clonotype: The junction departs from germline at one end; a sequencing error may be responsible. The CDR3 region is CASSYSGLGLAGGSTDTQYF. The CDR3 nucleotides are TGTGCCAGCAGTTACTCTGGATTGGGACTAGCGGGGGGTAGCACAGATACGCAGTATTTT. V gene TRBV6-4 combines with J gene TRBJ2-3; 15 bases fit TRBD2. The CDR3 totals 20 residues. Germline loops: CDR1 MRHNA, CDR2 SNTAGT.

This clonotype was observed many times. This CDR3 reads CATSEAGDGGMITNTEAFF. DNA of the CDR3: TGTGCCACCAGTGAGGCTGGTGATGGGGGGATGATTACCAACACTGAAGCTTTCTTT. The chain employs TRBV24-1 and TRBJ1-1; TRBD1 is a possible D gene (5 bases). Trimming left V 4 bases short and J 2 bases short, with 25 bases between. Germline loops: CDR1 KGHDR, CDR2 SFDVKD. The CDR3 sequence is 19 residues long.

This clonotype was picked up a small number of times. CDR3: CASRGRSLDYEQYF. The CDR3 bases are TGTGCCAGCAGGGGACGGAGCCTTGACTACGAGCAGTACTTC. This sequence joins TRBV5-5 and TRBJ2-7; perhaps D is TRBD1 or TRBD2 (5 bases each). Germline-derived CDR1 and CDR2 are SGHKS and YYEKEE (reference sequence). Deletions cut 5 bases from V and 3 bases from J, with 15 bases between. The CDR3 extends over 14 amino acids.

This clonotype was detected only a few times. The chain joins TRBV7-2 to TRBJ1-1; D is undetermined. Trimming stripped 5 bases from V and 0 bases from J, with 13 bases between. Germline CDR1 is SGHTA and CDR2 is FQGNSA. The CDR3 consists of 15 residues. This chain's CDR3 is CASSPLAGMNTEAFF. The DNA for the CDR3 is TGTGCCAGCAGCCCTCTCGCGGGGATGAACACTGAAGCTTTCTTT.